What follows are 5 T cell receptor beta chains derived from one specimen sequenced in a study of cytomegalovirus exposure and HLA in healthy donors. Primers for the PCR totalled 60 Vbeta and 13 Jbeta. Repertoires were generated with immunoSEQ multiplex PCR, while TCRdb's copy carries only in-frame clones and drops some. The sample carries over 70,000 clones, roughly three quarters recorded once. The sample taken for sequencing was PBMCs. The receptors were sampled from a man between 25 and 39 years old in good health and CMV-seronegative.

This chain joins TRBV28 and TRBJ1-6; D may be TRBD1 (5 bases). V was trimmed by 5 bases and J by 7 bases, leaving 15 bases between them. This CDR3 region has 15 residues. Germline V gene lookup returns CDR1 MDHEN and CDR2 SYDVKM. The CDR3: CASSRARARNSPLHF. CDR3 coding DNA: TGTGCCAGCAGTCGGGCCAGGGCTCGGAATTCACCCCTCCACTTT. Together with reference TRBV28 and TRBJ1-6, the CDR3 gives the full variable domain: DVKVTQSSRYLVKRTGEKVFLECVQDMDHENMFWYRQDPGLGLRLIYFSYDVKMKEKGDIPEGYSVSREKKERFSLILESASTNQTSMYLCASSRARARNSPLHFGNGTRLTVT.

The chain links TRBV25-1 to TRBJ2-5; 9 nucleotides agree with TRBD1. The V gene's germline CDR1 is MGHDK and CDR2 SYGVNS. The CDR3 contains 18 residues. Germline trimming cut 3 bases from V and 3 bases from J; bases unmatched to any gene: 14. The CDR3 reads CASSDLDKVWDREETQYF. In DNA form, the CDR3 reads TGTGCCAGCAGTGACTTGGATAAGGTTTGGGACAGGGAAGAGACCCAGTACTTC.

In its sample, this clone was seen once. This chain connects TRBV19 to TRBJ2-1, with 10 bases lining up with TRBD2. The CDR3 extends over 15 amino acids. Germline lookup yields CDR1 LNHDA and CDR2 SQIVND (reference sequence). Unmatched junction bases numbered 2, after V lost 6 bases and J lost 0 bases. CDR3 loop: CASSGLAASYNEQFF. The CDR3 DNA reads as TGTGCCAGTAGCGGACTAGCGGCCTCCTACAATGAGCAGTTCTTC.

This clone was seen only a few times. This chain links TRBV25-1 with TRBJ2-5; 8 positions match TRBD1. The ends lost 3 bases at V and 9 bases at J; junction bases unmatched: 12. Germline V CDR1 and CDR2: MGHDK, SYGVNS. The CDR3 runs to 15 residues. The CDR3 DNA is TGTGCCAGCAGTGACTCGACAGGGGCCCCGGTGGCCCAGTACTTC. Encoded protein: CASSDSTGAPVAQYF.

The V and J genes are TRBV5-5 and TRBJ2-5, with TRBD1 matching over 10 bases. The CDR3 covers 14 residues. Germline assignment: CDR1 SGHKS and CDR2 YYEKEE (reference sequence). Unmatched junction bases numbered 1, after V lost 0 bases and J lost 5 bases. Here the CDR3 reads CASSLGGQGETQYF. CDR3 in DNA: TGTGCCAGCAGCTTGGGGGGACAGGGGGAGACCCAGTACTTC.